Presented here are 8 T cell receptor beta chains from one specimen sequenced in a study of tumor-infiltrating lymphocytes in localized non-small cell lung cancer. The table came from immunoSEQ multiplex PCR; TCRdb's copy has only in-frame clones and leaves some out. The sample lists about 29,000 clones, over 75% occurring once. The specimen was lung tumor tissue. The receptors here all came from a human donor with non-small cell lung cancer.

The rearrangement links TRBV7-6 to TRBJ2-5, with D perhaps being TRBD1 or TRBD2 (5 bases each). CDR3 length: 15 residues. Trimming left V 1 base short and J 5 bases short, with 14 bases between. CDR1 SGHVS and CDR2 FNYEAQ come from the germline V gene. The CDR3 here is CASSLVRGAWETQYF. The CDR3, as DNA: TGTGCCAGCAGCTTAGTGAGAGGGGCCTGGGAGACCCAGTACTTC.

CDR3 in amino acids: CASSLEAKGNTEAFF. CDR3 bases: TGTGCCAGCAGCTTAGAGGCCAAGGGAAACACTGAAGCTTTCTTT. This chain connects TRBV11-2 to TRBJ1-1; no reliable D call. The germline V gene encodes CDR1 SGHAT and CDR2 FQNNGV. This CDR3 region has 15 residues. V lost 0 bases, J lost 2 bases, and 10 bases lay in between.

This clone was seen only once. The V and J genes are TRBV9 and TRBJ1-2; TRBD1 matches at 9 bases. V shed 3 bases and J 5 bases; nucleotides not matched to a gene: 11. This CDR3 has 16 residues. In germline, CDR1 is SGDLS, CDR2 YYNGEE. The CDR3 spells CASSGTQGALGYGYTF. CDR3 DNA sequence: TGTGCCAGCAGCGGAACACAGGGGGCTTTGGGATATGGCTACACCTTC.

This clone occurred a few times. The chain recombines TRBV10-1 with TRBJ2-5, with D possibly being TRBD2 (6 bases). Germline V gives CDR1 WNHNN, CDR2 SYGVQD (reference sequence). The CDR3 has 13 amino acids. Trimming pared 10 bases from V and 2 bases from J, leaving 14 bases between. The CDR3 here is CAKQIGGQETQYF. Here the CDR3 DNA reads TGCGCCAAGCAAATCGGGGGACAAGAGACCCAGTACTTC.

This chain connects TRBV6-5 to TRBJ1-2; possibly TRBD1 for D (6 bases). V shed 6 bases and J shed 5 bases, with 16 bases lying between them. This CDR3 contains 14 residues. CDR1 is MNHEY and CDR2 is SVGAGI in the germline V gene. CDR3 region: CASRGTSTPYGYTF. DNA of the CDR3: TGTGCCAGCAGAGGGACATCGACTCCTTATGGCTACACCTTC.

The V gene is TRBV4-1, the J gene TRBJ1-4; 10 bases match TRBD1. The CDR3 has 14 residues. CDR1 is MGHRA and CDR2 is YSYEKL in the germline V gene. Losses at the gene ends were 6 bases for V and 6 bases for J; bases not matched to a gene: 4. CDR3 sequence (DNA): TGCGCCAGCAGTCTCGGGACAGGGGATGAAAAACTGTTTTTT. This translates into CASSLGTGDEKLFF.

The chain combines TRBV29-1 with TRBJ1-2; 8 bases match TRBD1. V was clipped by 4 bases and J by 4 bases; unmatched bases: 8. The germline V gene has CDR1 SQVTM and CDR2 ANQGSEA. This CDR3 is built from 14 residues. The CDR3 DNA reads as TGCAGCGTTGCAGGACAGGGATCATTCTATGGCTACACCTTC. Protein sequence: CSVAGQGSFYGYTF.

The V call is TRBV30, the J call TRBJ1-3, with D possibly being TRBD1 (5 bases). Germline CDR1 is GTSNPN and CDR2 is SVGIG (reference sequence). The CDR3 consists of 14 residues. With 0 bases removed from V and 2 bases from J, the gap between germline ends came to 8 bases. The CDR3 DNA sequence: TGTGCCTGGAGTGTGAAGGGGCCTGGAAACACCATATATTTT. This translates into CAWSVKGPGNTIYF.